The following is a TCR beta chain sequence with its context. What it recognizes is unknown. This entry is derived from a study of cytomegalovirus exposure and HLA in healthy donors. The V and J ends lost 0 bases and 4 bases respectively, with 9 bases between them. Germline loops: CDR1 GTSNPN, CDR2 SVGIG (reference sequence). CDR3 size: 13 residues. General observations from the study: Rare sequences made up most TCRs, while some public TCRs were found in many donors. Within an earlier analysis, most TCR beta V segments proved productive either about 90% or about 30% of the time. Excluded were some V segments that proved indistinguishable, including TRBV6-2 and TRBV6-3. Associated with cytomegalovirus, according to the listing, were 150 to 200 TCR beta chains.

Primers: 60 Vbeta forward and 13 Jbeta reverse. The assay was immunoSEQ multiplex PCR, and TCRdb's table has in-frame clones only and misses some. This sample's clone table lists under 200,000 clones. V is TRBV30 and J is TRBJ1-1, with D hard to call. The origin of this receptor is a man younger than 40 in good health and CMV-seronegative. Material for sequencing was PBMCs. CDR3 in amino acids: CAWSVSIGTEAFF. The CDR3, as DNA: TGTGCCTGGAGTGTATCCATCGGCACTGAAGCTTTCTTT.